This T cell receptor beta chain was profiled in a study of blood T cell repertoires in COVID-19. Overall study: Material from acute and convalescent COVID-19 was sourced from the United States, Italy and Spain. T cells, B-cell-depleted T cells, or PBMCs provided the cDNA or gDNA that served as material.

Trimming cost V 1 base and J 1 base, with 8 bases left between them. The CDR3 runs to 14 residues. Germline lookup yields CDR1 SGHRS and CDR2 YFSETQ. In this sample, this clone turned up a few times. In the authors' methods: Amplification from reference gene primers served as the basis for estimated nucleated cell counts. The assay was immunoSEQ multiplex PCR, and TCRdb's table has in-frame clones only and misses some. The DNA was the basis for D and trimming; V, J and clone size are from that table. The sample has approximately 150,000 clones; about 88% are singletons. This clonotype was sampled from a man between 60 and 75 years old with active or convalescent COVID-19. The sample comprised peripheral blood. This chain connects TRBV5-1 to TRBJ1-2; D gene unclear. CDR3 coding DNA: TGCGCCAGCAGCTTGTCGTCAGATAACTATGGCTACACCTTC. As protein: CASSLSSDNYGYTF.